This T cell receptor beta chain was captured by sequencing in a study of blood T cell repertoires in COVID-19. Losses at the gene ends were 1 base for V and 3 bases for J; bases not matched to a gene: 2. Looked up from germline, CDR1 is LNHDA and CDR2 is SQIVND (reference sequence). CDR3 length: 14 amino acids. Assay: immunoSEQ multiplex PCR; the TCRdb copy retains only in-frame clones and omits some. The table has 350,000 to 450,000 clones, approximately 92% seen once; the top ten hold approximately 1.2%. Ages ranged from about 18 to 89 years, with residence in under 25 US areas. Grouping used clinical history reported by participants in a survey and questionnaire. Recovery meant two consecutive negative NP/OP PCR tests, professional clearance, or resolved symptoms.

The sample comprised PBMCs or T cells enriched from blood (not recorded which). This clonotype originated in a man between 25 and 39 years old who had recovered from COVID-19. This chain uses TRBV19 with TRBJ2-7; the match to TRBD1 covers 8 bases. CDR3 region: CASSIGQGIYEQYF. The CDR3 DNA follows: TGTGCCAGTAGTATAGGACAGGGGATCTACGAGCAGTACTTC.